Shown below are 13 T cell receptor beta chains from a single sample sequenced in a study of CD8 T cells in ankylosing spondylitis. TCRdb redid the calling of the 5' RACE reads with MiXCR, one entry per CDR3 protein. The table shows about 27,000 distinct CDR3 sequences, with approximately 8% occurring only once. Sample: blood. Receptors were obtained from a male donor with ankylosing spondylitis or in good health (not recorded which).

In this sample, this clonotype turned up many times. The V call is TRBV3-1, the J call TRBJ1-5; perhaps TRBD1 as D (6 bases). V dropped 0 bases and J dropped 9 bases, with 15 bases sitting between them. This CDR3 has 15 residues. The V gene's germline CDR1 is LGHDT and CDR2 YNNKEL (reference sequence). CDR3 sequence: CASSQEAQGYWPQHF. CDR3 nucleotide sequence: TGTGCCAGCAGCCAAGAGGCACAGGGCTACTGGCCCCAGCATTTT.

The chain employs TRBV11-2 and TRBJ2-1; D is unresolved. The V gene's germline CDR1 is SGHAT and CDR2 FQNNGV. V was pared by 6 bases and J by 2 bases, with 11 bases between. The CDR3 is made up of 14 amino acids. In DNA, the CDR3 is TGTGCCAGCAGTCCCCTTGGAACCTACAATGAGCAGTTCTTC. It is translated as CASSPLGTYNEQFF.

V is TRBV12-3 or TRBV12-4 and J is TRBJ1-4, with 9 nucleotides matching TRBD1. Germline trimming cut 4 bases from V and 8 bases from J; bases unmatched to any gene: 8. The CDR3 runs 15 residues. CDR3 loop: CASSSYRGRVEKLFF. The CDR3 DNA is TGTGCCAGCAGTTCCTACAGGGGGCGCGTAGAAAAACTGTTTTTT.

This chain links TRBV20-1 with TRBJ2-1, with TRBD2 as a possible D gene (5 bases). Germline lookup yields CDR1 DFQATT and CDR2 SNEGSKA (reference sequence). The CDR3 contains 13 residues. Trimming removed 0 bases from V and 9 bases from J, with 12 bases in between. The CDR3 sequence: CSARDGIFPEQFF. CDR3 bases: TGCAGTGCTAGAGACGGGATTTTCCCTGAGCAGTTCTTC.

This clonotype was detected ten times or more. The J gene is TRBJ2-7, the V gene TRBV20-1, with 9 positions matching TRBD1. CDR1 and CDR2 (germline): DFQATT, SNEGSKA (reference sequence). CDR3 length equals 14 residues. Trimming removed 1 base from V and 3 bases from J; junction bases left unmatched: 4. CDR3 residues: CSARGGTGYYEQYV. The CDR3 nucleotides are TGCAGTGCTAGAGGTGGGACAGGGTACTACGAGCAGTACGTC.

A few counts support this clonotype. This chain connects TRBV6-1 to TRBJ1-4; 7 nucleotides align to TRBD1. The CDR3 extends over 13 amino acids. Per the germline V gene, CDR1 is MNHNS and CDR2 is SASEGT. The V gene end was trimmed by 6 bases and the J gene end by 4 bases; junction bases not matched to a gene: 2. The CDR3 nucleotides are TGTGCCAGCAGGGACAGGCTTAATGAAAAACTGTTTTTT. This sequence encodes CASRDRLNEKLFF.

This clonotype was observed at least ten times. The chain joins TRBV20-1 to TRBJ2-1; 13 nucleotides agree with TRBD2. Trimming at V came to 6 bases and at J to 1 base, leaving 6 bases not matched to a gene. Looked up from germline, CDR1 is DFQATT and CDR2 is SNEGSKA (reference sequence). The CDR3 runs 16 residues. The CDR3 bases are TGCAGTGCGAGGACTAGCGGGGGATCTTCCTACAATGAGCAGTTCTTC. This translates into CSARTSGGSSYNEQFF.

The gene calls are TRBV5-1 and TRBJ2-5; D is possibly TRBD1 (6 bases). The V gene's germline CDR1 is SGHRS and CDR2 YFSETQ. V lost 3 bases, J lost 4 bases, and 13 bases lay in between. CDR3 length: 14 amino acids. CDR3 amino acids: CASSWTANIETQYF. As DNA, the CDR3 is TGCGCCAGCAGCTGGACAGCAAATATAGAGACCCAGTACTTC.

There are many counts of this clonotype. The J gene is TRBJ1-1, the V gene TRBV5-1, with no clear D. Germline loops: CDR1 SGHRS, CDR2 YFSETQ. Trimming took off 4 bases at V and 5 bases at J, with 18 bases between the two ends. The CDR3 is made up of 15 amino acids. The DNA for the CDR3 is TGCGCCAGCAGCGTAGGGCCTACCTCCGGAACTGAAGCTTTCTTT. The encoded protein is CASSVGPTSGTEAFF. Looking up the rest from reference TRBV5-1 and TRBJ1-1 gives the full variable domain: KAGVTQTPRYLIKTRGQQVTLSCSPISGHRSVSWYQQTPGQGLQFLFEYFSETQRNKGNFPGRFSGRQFSNSRSEMNVSTLELGDSALYLCASSVGPTSGTEAFFGQGTRLTVV.

In its sample, this clonotype was seen a few times. The genes are TRBV5-1 and TRBJ2-1, with D possibly TRBD2 on 5 matching bases. Germline V gene sequence: CDR1 SGHRS, CDR2 YFSETQ. The CDR3 contains 15 residues. V lost 1 base and J 2 bases, leaving 10 bases between the germline ends. CDR3: CASSLRAGTYNEQFF. DNA for the CDR3: TGCGCCAGCAGCTTGCGGGCCGGGACCTACAATGAGCAGTTCTTC.

CDR3 in amino acids: CASSPGTAMNNEQFF. The CDR3 DNA sequence: TGTGCCAGCAGCCCTGGGACTGCGATGAACAATGAGCAGTTCTTC. J is TRBJ2-1 and V is TRBV27; possibly TRBD2 for D (6 bases). The germline V gene encodes CDR1 MNHEY and CDR2 SMNVEV (reference sequence). The V end was cut by 6 bases, the J end by 5 bases, with 17 bases between. The CDR3 is 15 residues long.

This rearrangement joins TRBV18 to TRBJ2-1; unclear D gene. V shed 3 bases and J shed 4 bases, with 10 bases lying between them. The CDR3 loop spans 14 amino acids. The V gene's germline CDR1 is KGHSH and CDR2 LQKENI. The CDR3 sequence is CASSPGVAYNEQFF. The CDR3, as DNA: TGTGCCAGCTCACCTGGGGTCGCTTACAATGAGCAGTTCTTC.

The chain recombines TRBV2 with TRBJ2-5; 8 positions match TRBD2. In germline, CDR1 is SNHLY, CDR2 FYNNEI. V lost 0 bases to trimming and J lost 3 bases; unmatched junction nucleotides: 9. The CDR3 has 17 residues. CDR3 coding DNA: TGTGCCAGCAGTGAAGCGCTTCTGACTAGCGAGAAAGAGACCCAGTACTTC. Translating gives CASSEALLTSEKETQYF.